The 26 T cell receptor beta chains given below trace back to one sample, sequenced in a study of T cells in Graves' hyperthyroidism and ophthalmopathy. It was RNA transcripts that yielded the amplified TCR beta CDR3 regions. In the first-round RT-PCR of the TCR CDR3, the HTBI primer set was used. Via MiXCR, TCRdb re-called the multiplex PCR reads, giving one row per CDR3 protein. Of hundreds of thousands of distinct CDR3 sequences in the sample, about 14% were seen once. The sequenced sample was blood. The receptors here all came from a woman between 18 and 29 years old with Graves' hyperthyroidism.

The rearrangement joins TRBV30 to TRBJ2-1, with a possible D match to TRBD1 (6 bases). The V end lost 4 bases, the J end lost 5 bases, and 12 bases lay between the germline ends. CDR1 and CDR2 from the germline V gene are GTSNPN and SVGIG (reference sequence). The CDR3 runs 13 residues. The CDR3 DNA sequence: TGTGCCTGGAACAGGGATCCCCACAATGAGCAGTTCTTC. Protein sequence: CAWNRDPHNEQFF. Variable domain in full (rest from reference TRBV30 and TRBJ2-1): SQTIHQWPATLVQPVGSPLSLECTVEGTSNPNLYWYRQAAGRGLQLLFYSVGIGQISSEVPQNLSASRPQDRQFILSSKKLLLSDSGFYLCAWNRDPHNEQFFGPGTRLTVL.

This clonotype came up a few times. The CDR3 DNA is TGTGCCAGCAGTGACGGCCAGGCTAATGAAAAACTGTTTTTT. It is translated as CASSDGQANEKLFF. The rearrangement uses TRBV2 and TRBJ1-4; no firm D call. The V end was cut by 3 bases, the J end by 3 bases, with 8 bases between. CDR3 size: 14 residues. Germline-derived CDR1 and CDR2 are SNHLY and FYNNEI.

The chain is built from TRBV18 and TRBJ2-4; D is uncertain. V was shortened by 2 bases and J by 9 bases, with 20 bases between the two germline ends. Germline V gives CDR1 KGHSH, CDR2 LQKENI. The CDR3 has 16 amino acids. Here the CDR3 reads CASSPINGAEYSIQYF. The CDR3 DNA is TGTGCCAGCTCACCAATAAACGGTGCAGAATATAGCATTCAGTACTTC.

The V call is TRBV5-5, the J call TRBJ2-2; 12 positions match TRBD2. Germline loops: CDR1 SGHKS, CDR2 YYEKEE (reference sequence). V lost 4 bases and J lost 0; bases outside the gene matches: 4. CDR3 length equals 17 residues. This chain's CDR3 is CASSAGLAGTNTGELFF. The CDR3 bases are TGTGCCAGCAGCGCAGGACTAGCGGGAACGAACACCGGGGAGCTGTTTTTT.

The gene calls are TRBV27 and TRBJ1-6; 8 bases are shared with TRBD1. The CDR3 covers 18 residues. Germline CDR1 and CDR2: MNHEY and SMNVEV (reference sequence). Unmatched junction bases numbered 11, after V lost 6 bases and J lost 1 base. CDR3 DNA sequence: TGTGCCAGCAGCCCCACCGCAGGGGGCAAGTCCTATAATTCACCCCTCCACTTT. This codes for CASSPTAGGKSYNSPLHF.

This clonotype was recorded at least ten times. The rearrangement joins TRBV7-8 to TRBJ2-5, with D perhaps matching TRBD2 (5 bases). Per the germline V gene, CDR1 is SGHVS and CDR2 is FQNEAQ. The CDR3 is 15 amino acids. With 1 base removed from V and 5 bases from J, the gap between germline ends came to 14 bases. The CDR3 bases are TGTGCCAGCAGCTTAGGACGGGCGGGTATGGAGACCCAGTACTTC. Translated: CASSLGRAGMETQYF. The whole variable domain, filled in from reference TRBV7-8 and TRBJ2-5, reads GAGVSQSPRYKVAKRGQDVALRCDPISGHVSLFWYQQALGQGPEFLTYFQNEAQLDKSGLPSDRFFAERPEGSVSTLKIQRTQQEDSAVYLCASSLGRAGMETQYFGPGTRLLVL.

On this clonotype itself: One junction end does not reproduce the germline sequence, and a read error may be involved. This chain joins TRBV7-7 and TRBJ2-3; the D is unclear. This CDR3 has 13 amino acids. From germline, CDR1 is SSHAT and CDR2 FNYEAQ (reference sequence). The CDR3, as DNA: TGTGCTAGCAGCCCCCGGTGGGCAGATACGCAGTATTTT. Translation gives CASSPRWADTQYF.

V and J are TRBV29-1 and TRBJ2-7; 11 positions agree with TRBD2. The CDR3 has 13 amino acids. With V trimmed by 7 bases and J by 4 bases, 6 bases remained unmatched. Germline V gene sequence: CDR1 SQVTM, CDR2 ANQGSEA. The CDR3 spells CSAGLAGHYEQYF. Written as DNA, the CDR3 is TGCAGCGCTGGACTAGCGGGTCATTACGAGCAGTACTTC.

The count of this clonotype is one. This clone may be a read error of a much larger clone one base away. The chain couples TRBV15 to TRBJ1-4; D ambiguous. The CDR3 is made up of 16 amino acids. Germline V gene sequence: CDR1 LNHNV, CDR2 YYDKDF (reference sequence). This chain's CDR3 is CATRRDAAGRKEKLFF. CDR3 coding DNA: TGTGCCACCCGCAGAGACGCGGCAGGACGAAAGGAAAAACTGTTTTTT.

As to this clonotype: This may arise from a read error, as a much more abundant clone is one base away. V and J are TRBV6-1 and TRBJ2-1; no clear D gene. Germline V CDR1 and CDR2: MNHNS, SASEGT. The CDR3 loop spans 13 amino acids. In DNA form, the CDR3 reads TGTGCCAACAGTGAGACCCCGATCAATGAGCAGTTCTTC. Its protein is CANSETPINEQFF.

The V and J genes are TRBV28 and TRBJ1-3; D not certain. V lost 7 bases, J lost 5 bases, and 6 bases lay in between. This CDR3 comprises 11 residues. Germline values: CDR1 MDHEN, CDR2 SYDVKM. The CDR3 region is CASTSRNTIYF. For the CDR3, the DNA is TGTGCCAGCACATCCCGAAACACCATATATTTT.

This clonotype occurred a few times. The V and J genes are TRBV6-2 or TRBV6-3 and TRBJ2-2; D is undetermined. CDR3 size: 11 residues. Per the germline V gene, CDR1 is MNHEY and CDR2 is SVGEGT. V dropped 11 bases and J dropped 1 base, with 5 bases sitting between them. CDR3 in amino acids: CACGNTGELFF. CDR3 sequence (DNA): TGTGCCTGTGGGAACACCGGGGAGCTGTTTTTT.

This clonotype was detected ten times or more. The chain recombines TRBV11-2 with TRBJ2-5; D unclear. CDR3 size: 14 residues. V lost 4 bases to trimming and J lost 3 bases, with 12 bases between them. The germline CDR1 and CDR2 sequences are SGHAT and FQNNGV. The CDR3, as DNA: TGTGCCAGCAGCTCCTCTGGTGAGGAAGAGACCCAGTACTTC. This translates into CASSSSGEEETQYF.

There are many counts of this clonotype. The CDR3 nucleotides read TGTGCCAGCAGCTTAGGGGCCGGGACAGGGATTGAGACCCAGTACTTC. This sequence encodes CASSLGAGTGIETQYF. The rearrangement uses TRBV11-2 and TRBJ2-5; TRBD1 matches at 9 bases. Germline assignment: CDR1 SGHAT and CDR2 FQNNGV. V dropped 1 base and J dropped 5; count of bases not matched to a gene: 8. The CDR3 extends over 16 amino acids. Supplemented by reference TRBV11-2 and TRBJ2-5, the full variable domain reads EAGVAQSPRYKIIEKRQSVAFWCNPISGHATLYWYQQILGQGPKLLIQFQNNGVVDDSQLPKDRFSAERLKGVDSTLKIQPAKLEDSAVYLCASSLGAGTGIETQYFGPGTRLLVL.

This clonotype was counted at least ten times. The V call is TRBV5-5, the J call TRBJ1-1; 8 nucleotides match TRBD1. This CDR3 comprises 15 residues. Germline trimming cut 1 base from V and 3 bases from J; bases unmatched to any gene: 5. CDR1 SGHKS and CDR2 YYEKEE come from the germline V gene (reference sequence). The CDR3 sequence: CASSLTGGKDTEAFF. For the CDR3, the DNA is TGTGCCAGCAGCTTGACAGGGGGTAAGGACACTGAAGCTTTCTTT.

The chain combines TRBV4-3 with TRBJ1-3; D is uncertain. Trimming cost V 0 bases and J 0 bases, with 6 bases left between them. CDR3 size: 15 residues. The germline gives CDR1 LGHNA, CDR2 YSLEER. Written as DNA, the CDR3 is TGCGCCAGCAGCCAAGAACTTCTCTCTGGAAACACCATATATTTT. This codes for CASSQELLSGNTIYF.

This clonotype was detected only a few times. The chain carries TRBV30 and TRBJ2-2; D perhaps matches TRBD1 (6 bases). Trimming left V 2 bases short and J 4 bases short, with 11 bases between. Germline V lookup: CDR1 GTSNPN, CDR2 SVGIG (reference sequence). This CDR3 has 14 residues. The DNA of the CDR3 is TGTGCCTGGAGTACAGGGATAGGCACCGGGGAGCTGTTTTTT. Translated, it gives CAWSTGIGTGELFF.

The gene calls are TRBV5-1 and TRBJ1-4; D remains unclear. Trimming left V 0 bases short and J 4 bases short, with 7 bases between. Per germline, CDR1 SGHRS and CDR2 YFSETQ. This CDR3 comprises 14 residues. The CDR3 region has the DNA TGCGCCAGCAGCTTGGCGGGGAATAATGAAAAACTGTTTTTT. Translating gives CASSLAGNNEKLFF.

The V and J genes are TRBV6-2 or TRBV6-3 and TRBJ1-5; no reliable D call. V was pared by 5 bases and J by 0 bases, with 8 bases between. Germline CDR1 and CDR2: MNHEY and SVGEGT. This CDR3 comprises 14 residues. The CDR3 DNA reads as TGTGCCAGCAGTGATCAGAGTAGCAATCAGCCCCAGCATTTT. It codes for CASSDQSSNQPQHF.

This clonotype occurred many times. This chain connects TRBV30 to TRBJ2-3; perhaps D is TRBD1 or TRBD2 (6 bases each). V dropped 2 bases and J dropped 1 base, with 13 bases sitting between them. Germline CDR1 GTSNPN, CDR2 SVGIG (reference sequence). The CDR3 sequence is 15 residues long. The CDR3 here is CAWSKGGRGTDTQYF. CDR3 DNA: TGTGCCTGGAGTAAGGGGGGACGGGGCACAGATACGCAGTATTTT.

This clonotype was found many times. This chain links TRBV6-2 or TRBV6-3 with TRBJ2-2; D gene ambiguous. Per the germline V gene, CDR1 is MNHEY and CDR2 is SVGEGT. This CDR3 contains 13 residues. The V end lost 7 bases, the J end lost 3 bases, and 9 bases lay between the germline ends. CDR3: CASISRYTGELFF. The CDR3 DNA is TGTGCCAGCATCTCGCGGTACACCGGGGAGCTGTTTTTT.

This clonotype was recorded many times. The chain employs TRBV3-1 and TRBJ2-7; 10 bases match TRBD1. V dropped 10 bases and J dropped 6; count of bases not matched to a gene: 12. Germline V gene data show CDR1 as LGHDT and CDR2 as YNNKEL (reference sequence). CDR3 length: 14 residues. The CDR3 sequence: CATGPGQGFREQYF. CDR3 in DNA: TGTGCCACCGGACCGGGACAGGGGTTTCGCGAGCAGTACTTC.

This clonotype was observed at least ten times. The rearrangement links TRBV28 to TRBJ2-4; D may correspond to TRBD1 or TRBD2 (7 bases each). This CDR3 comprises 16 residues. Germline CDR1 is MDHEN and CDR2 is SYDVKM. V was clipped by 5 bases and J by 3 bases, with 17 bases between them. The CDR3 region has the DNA TGTGCCAGCAGTCGCAGGGGGGGAACGGGCAAAAACATTCAGTACTTC. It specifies CASSRRGGTGKNIQYF. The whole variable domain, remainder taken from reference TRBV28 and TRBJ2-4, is DVKVTQSSRYLVKRTGEKVFLECVQDMDHENMFWYRQDPGLGLRLIYFSYDVKMKEKGDIPEGYSVSREKKERFSLILESASTNQTSMYLCASSRRGGTGKNIQYFGAGTRLSVL.

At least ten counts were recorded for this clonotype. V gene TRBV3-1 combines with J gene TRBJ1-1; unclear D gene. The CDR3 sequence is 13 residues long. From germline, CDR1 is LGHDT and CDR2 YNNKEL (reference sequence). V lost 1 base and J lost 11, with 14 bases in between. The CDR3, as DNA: TGTGCCAGCAGCCAAGGATCGTCTTGGGTGGCTTTCTTT. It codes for CASSQGSSWVAFF.

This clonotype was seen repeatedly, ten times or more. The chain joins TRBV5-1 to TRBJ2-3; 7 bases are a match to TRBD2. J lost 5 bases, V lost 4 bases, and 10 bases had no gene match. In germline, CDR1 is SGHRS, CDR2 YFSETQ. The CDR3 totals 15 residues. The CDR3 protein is CASSASGRREDTQYF. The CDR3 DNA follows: TGCGCCAGCAGCGCTAGCGGTAGGAGAGAAGATACGCAGTATTTT. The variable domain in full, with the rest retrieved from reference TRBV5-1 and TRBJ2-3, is KAGVTQTPRYLIKTRGQQVTLSCSPISGHRSVSWYQQTPGQGLQFLFEYFSETQRNKGNFPGRFSGRQFSNSRSEMNVSTLELGDSALYLCASSASGRREDTQYFGPGTRLTVL.

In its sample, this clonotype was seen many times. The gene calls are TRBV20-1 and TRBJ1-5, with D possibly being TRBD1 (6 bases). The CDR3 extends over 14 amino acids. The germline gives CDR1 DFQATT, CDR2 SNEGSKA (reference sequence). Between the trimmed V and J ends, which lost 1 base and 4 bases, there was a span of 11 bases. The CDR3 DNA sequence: TGCAGTGCTAGAGTGGAGGGGGGAAATCAGCCCCAGCATTTT. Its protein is CSARVEGGNQPQHF.